A selection of T cell receptor beta chains follows, all from one sample in a study of CD8 T cells in ankylosing spondylitis. TCRdb re-called the 5' RACE reads through MiXCR, storing one row per CDR3 protein. Counted here are 200,000 to 300,000 distinct CDR3 sequences, about 10% occurring once; the ten biggest clones make up 2.6%. Sequencing used blood, either unsorted or a sorted T cell fraction (not recorded which). The receptor source for this set is a male donor with ankylosing spondylitis or in good health (not recorded which). The CDR3 runs from the conserved cysteine through the conserved F or W. The D gene is left open where the match is weak. Clone size appears in some rows only: once, few, many, or a class for an expanded clone.

TRBV10-2,many,TRBD2,TRBJ2-3,TGCGCCAGCAGTCCCCAGCGGGGGGGCACAGATACGCAGTATTTT,CASSPQRGGTDTQYF
TRBV19,NA,NA,TRBJ2-1,TGTGCCAGTAGTTCTCCCCCCGGGACTGCCCCCTCCTACAATGAGCAGTTCTTC,CASSSPPGTAPSYNEQFF
TRBV29-1,few,TRBD1,TRBJ2-5,TGCAGCGTTAAGAGGGACAGGGGGCCGGAGACCCAGTACTTC,CSVKRDRGPETQYF
TRBV4-1,NA,NA,TRBJ1-2,TGCGTCAGCAGCCAAGAATATCTACGCGGTGGCTACACCTTC,CVSSQEYLRGGYTF
TRBV7-9,many,TRBD1,TRBJ1-2,TGTGCCAGCAGCTTAGCGGGGACAGTAATTAACTATGGCTACACCTTC,CASSLAGTVINYGYTF
TRBV27,many,TRBD1,TRBJ1-1,TGTGCCAGTTGGACAGGGATCACTGAAGCTTTCTTT,CASWTGITEAFF
TRBV25-1,NA,NA,TRBJ1-2,TGTGCCAGCAGACCCGGCCAGGGCTATGCCACCTTC,CASRPGQGYATF
TRBV7-9,few,NA,TRBJ2-4,TGTGCCAGCAGCTTGACGGGGATGGACATTCAGTACTTC,CASSLTGMDIQYF
TRBV2,few,NA,TRBJ2-3,TGTGCCAGCAGTGAAGCGCAGGGCGAGACAATCCAAACAGATACGCAGTATTTT,CASSEAQGETIQTDTQYF
TRBV1,few,NA,TRBJ2-7,TGCACCAGCACGCTACTGGTCCGCTCCTACGAGCAGTACTTC,CTSTLLVRSYEQYF
TRBV6-1,many,NA,TRBJ1-2,TGTGCCAGCGGGGACACCTGGAACTATGGCTACACCTTC,CASGDTWNYGYTF
TRBV15,NA,NA,TRBJ2-7,TGTGCCACCAGCAACGACCGGTTCTCCTACGAGCAGTACTTC,CATSNDRFSYEQYF
TRBV10-3,many,NA,TRBJ2-3,TGTGCCATCAGTGGTGGACATAGCACAGATACGCAGTATTTT,CAISGGHSTDTQYF
TRBV12-3/TRBV12-4,NA,NA,TRBJ2-5,TGTGCCAGCGGTCTATCTTTCGAGACCCAGTACTTC,CASGLSFETQYF
TRBV12-3/TRBV12-4,many,NA,TRBJ1-1,TGTGCCAGCAGCTACAGGGATGAAGCTTTCTTT,CASSYRDEAFF
TRBV7-2,many,NA,TRBJ2-3,TGTGCCAGCACCTCCTGGAGCGGCACAGATACGCAGTATTTT,CASTSWSGTDTQYF
TRBV13,NA,NA,TRBJ1-2,TGTGCCAGCAAAGACCCCTATGGCTACACCTTC,CASKDPYGYTF
TRBV5-1,many,TRBD2,TRBJ2-1,TGCGCCAGCAGCTTGGAAGAGCGGGACCCCCCCAATGAGCAGTTCTTC,CASSLEERDPPNEQFF
TRBV20-1,many,NA,TRBJ2-1,TGCAGTGCTAGAGGATACCCGACATCCAATAATGAGCAGTTCTTC,CSARGYPTSNNEQFF
TRBV5-1,many,NA,TRBJ1-3,TGCGCCAGCAGCTTGGAATGGGGGGTCTCTGGAAACACCATATATTTT,CASSLEWGVSGNTIYF
TRBV5-1,many,NA,TRBJ2-7,TGCGCCAGCAACAGGGAGGGAGGGCCGACAGGGGAGCAGTACTTC,CASNREGGPTGEQYF
TRBV12-3/TRBV12-4,many,TRBD2,TRBJ2-4,TGTGCCAGCAGTTTAGATACTAGCGGGAGGGCCAAAAACATTCAGTACTTC,CASSLDTSGRAKNIQYF
TRBV20-1,NA,NA,TRBJ2-3,TGCAGTGCTAGAGATCAAAGGGGGAGAACAGATACGCAGTATTTT,CSARDQRGRTDTQYF
TRBV4-1,many,NA,TRBJ1-5,TGCGCCAGCAGCCACTCTACGACTCCGGGGGAAAGGGCAATTAATCAGCCCCAGCATTTT,CASSHSTTPGERAINQPQHF
TRBV10-3,NA,NA,TRBJ2-3,TGTGCCATCAGTGATCTAGGGAAGCCAGATACGCAGTATTTT,CAISDLGKPDTQYF
TRBV7-2,NA,TRBD2,TRBJ2-1,TGTGCCAGCAGCTTATTGAGGACTAGCGCTAACAATGAGCAGTTCTTC,CASSLLRTSANNEQFF
TRBV3-1,many,NA,TRBJ1-4,TGTGCCAGCAGCCAATGGGGACTGACTGAAAAACTGTTTTTT,CASSQWGLTEKLFF
TRBV30,NA,NA,TRBJ2-3,TGTGCCTGGAGTGTAGGTTCCCGGGGAACGCAGTATTTT,CAWSVGSRGTQYF
TRBV12-3/TRBV12-4,many,NA,TRBJ1-5,TGTGCCAGCAGTTTGGGGGTAGGCAATCAGCCCCAGCATTTT,CASSLGVGNQPQHF
TRBV10-2,few,TRBD2,TRBJ2-3,TGCGCCAGCAGTTATTCCGGACTAGCGGGAGGCCCAGATACGCAGTATTTT,CASSYSGLAGGPDTQYF
TRBV12-5,few,NA,TRBJ2-3,TGTGCTAGTGGTTTGGTACCCCCGGTTAGTTTCGAGGGGTATACGCAGTATTTT,CASGLVPPVSFEGYTQYF
TRBV6-2/TRBV6-3,many,TRBD2,TRBJ2-3,TGTGCCAGCAGTATCCGGAGGGGACTAGCGGGAGAAGGGAGCACAGATACGCAGTATTTT,CASSIRRGLAGEGSTDTQYF
TRBV27,NA,NA,TRBJ1-1,TGTGCCAGCAGTTTCGGTATGGGGTTCGGCACTGAAGCTTTCTTT,CASSFGMGFGTEAFF
TRBV13,many,NA,TRBJ2-2,TGTGCCAGCATGTCGGAGGGGAGAGGGGAGCTGTTTTTT,CASMSEGRGELFF
TRBV25-1,many,TRBD1,TRBJ2-7,TGTGCCAGCGGACAGGTCTCCTACGAGCAGTACTTC,CASGQVSYEQYF
TRBV12-3/TRBV12-4,many,NA,TRBJ2-7,TGTGCCAGCAGTATACACGGAGGGGACGAGCAGTACTTC,CASSIHGGDEQYF
TRBV6-5,many,NA,TRBJ1-2,TGTGCCAGCAGTTCCCCGGGACTGCAAAACTATGGCTACACCTTC,CASSSPGLQNYGYTF
TRBV5-1,many,NA,TRBJ2-7,TGCGCCAGCAGCTTACAGGCCAGCTCCTACGAGCAGTACTTC,CASSLQASSYEQYF
TRBV4-1,many,TRBD2,TRBJ2-7,TGCGCCAGCAGCCTCCAGTTTGTTAGCGGGAGCTCCTACGAGCAGTACTTC,CASSLQFVSGSSYEQYF
TRBV5-1,many,NA,TRBJ1-2,TGCGCCAGCAGCTTGTTTCCGGAAGCTTCTAACTATGGCTACACCTTC,CASSLFPEASNYGYTF
TRBV13,many,TRBD2,TRBJ2-1,TGTGCCAGCAGCTCCGGGACTAGCGGGAGGCCAGACCATGAGCAGTTCTTC,CASSSGTSGRPDHEQFF
TRBV3-1,many,NA,TRBJ2-3,TGTGCCAGCAGCCAATTCAGAGGAGATACGCAGTATTTT,CASSQFRGDTQYF
TRBV7-9,NA,TRBD1,TRBJ2-3,TGTGCCAGCAGCTCCGGACAGGGGCATGGAGATACGCAGTATTTT,CASSSGQGHGDTQYF
TRBV5-1,few,NA,TRBJ1-3,TGCGCCAGCAGCTTTTCAGACTCTGGAAACACCATATATTTT,CASSFSDSGNTIYF
TRBV6-2/TRBV6-3,many,TRBD2,TRBJ2-1,TGTGCCAGCAGTTATCGGACTAGCGGCCTAAATGAGCAGTTCTTC,CASSYRTSGLNEQFF
TRBV28,many,NA,TRBJ2-3,TGTGCCAGCAGCCAGATAAAGAAAGATACGCAGTATTTT,CASSQIKKDTQYF